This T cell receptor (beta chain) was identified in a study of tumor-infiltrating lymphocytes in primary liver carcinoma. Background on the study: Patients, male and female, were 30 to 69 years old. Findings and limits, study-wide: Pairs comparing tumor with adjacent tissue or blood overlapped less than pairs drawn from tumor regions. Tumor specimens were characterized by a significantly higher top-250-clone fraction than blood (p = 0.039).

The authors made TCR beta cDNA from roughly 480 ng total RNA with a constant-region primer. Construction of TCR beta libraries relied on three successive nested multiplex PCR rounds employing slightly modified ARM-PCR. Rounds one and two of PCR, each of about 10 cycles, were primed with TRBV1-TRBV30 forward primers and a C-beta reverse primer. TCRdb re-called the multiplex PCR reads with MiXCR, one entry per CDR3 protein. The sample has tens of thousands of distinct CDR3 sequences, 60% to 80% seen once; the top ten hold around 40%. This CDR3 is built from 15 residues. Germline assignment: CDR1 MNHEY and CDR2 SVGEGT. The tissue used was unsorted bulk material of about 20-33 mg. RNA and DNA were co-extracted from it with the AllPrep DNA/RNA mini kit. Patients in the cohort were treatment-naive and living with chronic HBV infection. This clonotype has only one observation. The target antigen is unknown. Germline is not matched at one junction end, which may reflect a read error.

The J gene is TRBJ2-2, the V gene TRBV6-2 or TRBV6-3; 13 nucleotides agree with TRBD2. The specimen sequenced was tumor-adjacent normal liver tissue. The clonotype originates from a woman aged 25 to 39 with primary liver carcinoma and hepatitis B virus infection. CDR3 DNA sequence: TGTGCCAGCAGCACTAGCGGGAGGGCCACCGGGGAGCTGATTTTT. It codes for CASSTSGRATGELIF.